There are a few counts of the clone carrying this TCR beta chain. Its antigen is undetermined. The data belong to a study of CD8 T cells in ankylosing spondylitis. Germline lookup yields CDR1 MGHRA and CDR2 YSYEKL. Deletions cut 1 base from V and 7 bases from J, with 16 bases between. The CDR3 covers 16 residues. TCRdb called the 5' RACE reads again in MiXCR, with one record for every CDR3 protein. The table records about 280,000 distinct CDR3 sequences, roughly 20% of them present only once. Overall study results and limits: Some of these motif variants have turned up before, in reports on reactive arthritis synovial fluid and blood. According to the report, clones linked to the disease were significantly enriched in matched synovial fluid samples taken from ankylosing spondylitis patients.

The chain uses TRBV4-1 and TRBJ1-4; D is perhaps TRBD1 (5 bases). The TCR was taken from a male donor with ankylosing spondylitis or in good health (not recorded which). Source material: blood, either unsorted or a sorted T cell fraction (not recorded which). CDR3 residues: CASSQGDPGTLEKLFF. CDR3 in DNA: TGCGCCAGCAGCCAAGGGGACCCCGGGACTCTTGAAAAACTGTTTTTT.